This T cell receptor (beta chain) was found in a study of patients and donors after allogeneic stem cell transplantation. One entry per CDR3 protein results from TCRdb running MiXCR on the RT-PCR reads. The sample shows under 200,000 distinct CDR3 sequences, about 32% of them seen only once. This clonotype was seen only a few times. The CDR3 loop spans 14 amino acids. Between the trimmed V and J ends, which lost 2 bases and 8 bases, there was a span of 13 bases. The germline gives CDR1 MNHEY, CDR2 SVGAGI. This receptor was identified in a human donor who was either an allogeneic HSCT recipient or a stem cell or donor lymphocyte infusion donor (not recorded which). It is not recorded whose cells these are; they may come from a transplant donor. The specimen was blood, either unsorted or a sorted T cell fraction (not recorded which). The gene calls are TRBV6-5 and TRBJ2-1; unclear D gene. CDR3 protein: CASSYRRHSHEQFF. The CDR3, as DNA: TGTGCCAGCAGTTACCGCCGACATAGCCATGAGCAGTTCTTC.